The 14 T cell receptor beta chains below come from one sample, sequenced in a study of shared clonotypes between healthy human individuals. Some clones are missing from TCRdb's copy, which holds only in-frame ones; the method was immunoSEQ multiplex PCR. The sample carries 470,000 or so clones, 60% to 80% recorded once. The sample was PBMCs. The receptors originated from a woman aged 40-49 years in good health. Some clones in this sample may be carry-over from other donors' samples.

This clone was picked up one time. V is TRBV7-4 and J is TRBJ2-7, with TRBD1 identical over 12 bases. V shed 5 bases, J shed 6 bases, and the junction held 5 bases outside the gene matches. CDR3 length: 14 residues. Germline loops: CDR1 SGHVT, CDR2 SQSDAQ. CDR3 protein: CASSQGQGAGEQYF. For the CDR3, the DNA is TGTGCCAGCAGCCAGGGACAGGGGGCAGGCGAGCAGTACTTC. The entire variable domain, with the rest obtained from reference TRBV7-4 and TRBJ2-7, is as follows: GAGVSQSPRYKVAKRGRDVALRCDSISGHVTLYWYRQTLGQGSEVLTYSQSDAQRDKSGRPSGRFSAERPERSVSTLKIQRTEQGDSAVYLCASSQGQGAGEQYFGPGTRLTVT.

The V call is TRBV19, the J call TRBJ2-2, with D perhaps matching TRBD2 (6 bases). This CDR3 is 15 amino acids long. Trimming took off 3 bases at V and 6 bases at J, with 14 bases between the two ends. CDR1 is LNHDA, CDR2 SQIVND, per germline (reference sequence). The CDR3 region is CASSIAGPRPGELFF. In DNA form, the CDR3 reads TGTGCCAGTAGTATTGCGGGGCCCCGGCCCGGGGAGCTGTTTTTT.

The chain couples TRBV11-1 to TRBJ2-5; either TRBD1 or TRBD2 may supply D (5 bases each). Gene TRBJ2-7 matches the end of the DNA better, so the J call may be wrong. CDR1 SGHAT and CDR2 FQDESV come from the germline V gene (reference sequence). The CDR3 is 13 residues long. The DNA for the CDR3 is TGTGCCAGCAGCCCGGGACGAGACTACGAGCAGTACTTC. This sequence encodes CASSPGRDYEQYF.

The rearrangement links TRBV9 to TRBJ2-1; TRBD2 aligns across 7 bases. This CDR3 is 15 amino acids long. CDR1 is SGDLS, CDR2 YYNGEE, per germline. V was pared by 0 bases and J by 5 bases, with 5 bases of the junction left unmatched. Here the CDR3 reads CASSVERERDNEQFF. The CDR3 nucleotides are TGTGCCAGCAGCGTAGAGCGGGAAAGGGACAATGAGCAGTTCTTC. The whole variable domain, remainder taken from reference TRBV9 and TRBJ2-1, is DSGVTQTPKHLITATGQRVTLRCSPRSGDLSVYWYQQSLDQGLQFLIQYYNGEERAKGNILERFSAQQFPDLHSELNLSSLELGDSALYFCASSVERERDNEQFFGPGTRLTVL.

This clone appeared many times. This sample includes further DNA sequences coding for the same CDR3. V gene TRBV7-9 combines with J gene TRBJ1-2; a possible D gene is TRBD1 (5 bases). CDR1 SEHNR and CDR2 FQNEAQ come from the germline V gene (reference sequence). This CDR3 is 14 amino acids long. V was shortened by 5 bases and J by 8 bases, with 18 bases between the two germline ends. This CDR3 is CASSDRDGDRGYTF. The CDR3 bases are TGTGCCAGCAGCGACCGGGACGGCGATCGGGGCTACACCTTC.

Note on this clone: A much larger clone differs from this one at a single base, so this may be a read error. This chain joins TRBV29-1 and TRBJ1-4; D is ambiguous. The germline V gene encodes CDR1 SQVTM and CDR2 ANQGSEA. The CDR3 spans 13 residues. Here the CDR3 reads CSVRLTAGEKPFF. The CDR3 DNA is TGCAGCGTGCGCTTAACAGCTGGTGAAAAACCGTTTTTT. Full variable domain (missing parts from reference TRBV29-1 and TRBJ1-4): SAVISQKPSRDICQRGTSLTIQCQVDSQVTMMFWYRQQPGQSLTLIATANQGSEATYESGFVIDKFPISRPNLTFSTLTVSNMSPEDSSIYLCSVRLTAGEKPFFGSGTQLSVL.

This clone occurred a few times. J is TRBJ2-7 and V is TRBV13, with 7 bases identical to TRBD1. CDR3 length: 15 amino acids. With V trimmed by 2 bases and J by 2 bases, 6 bases remained unmatched. Germline V gene sequence: CDR1 PRHDT, CDR2 FYEKMQ (reference sequence). CDR3 sequence (DNA): TGTGCCAGCAGCTTATTGGGACAGCCACCCTACGAGCAGTACTTC. Translation: CASSLLGQPPYEQYF. The entire variable domain, with the rest obtained from reference TRBV13 and TRBJ2-7, is as follows: AAGVIQSPRHLIKEKRETATLKCYPIPRHDTVYWYQQGPGQDPQFLISFYEKMQSDKGSIPDRFSAQQFSDYHSELNMSSLELGDSALYFCASSLLGQPPYEQYFGPGTRLTVT.

The rearrangement links TRBV5-5 to TRBJ1-5; the D is unclear. The CDR3 is 13 amino acids. The germline CDR1 and CDR2 sequences are SGHKS and YYEKEE (reference sequence). Trimming removed 2 bases at V and 3 bases at J, with 6 bases between. The CDR3 bases are TGTGCCAGCAGCTTCAGCCACAATCAGCCCCAGCATTTT. Translated, it gives CASSFSHNQPQHF. The full variable domain, its missing parts supplied by reference TRBV5-5 and TRBJ1-5, is DAGVTQSPTHLIKTRGQQVTLRCSPISGHKSVSWYQQVLGQGPQFIFQYYEKEERGRGNFPDRFSARQFPNYSSELNVNALLLGDSALYLCASSFSHNQPQHFGDGTRLSIL.

The chain is built from TRBV28 and TRBJ1-5; D not certain. The V gene lost 0 bases and the J gene lost 5 bases, with 11 bases spanning the gap. This CDR3 contains 15 residues. Germline CDR1 reads MDHEN; CDR2 reads SYDVKM. The CDR3 nucleotides read TGTGCCAGCAGTTTATGGCCCACAGCAGATCAGCCCCAGCATTTT. Its protein is CASSLWPTADQPQHF.

This chain connects TRBV6-5 to TRBJ1-4; D gene uncertain. This CDR3 spans 13 amino acids. Trimming pared 8 bases from V and 10 bases from J, leaving 17 bases between. Germline assignment: CDR1 MNHEY and CDR2 SVGAGI. CDR3 nucleotides: TGTGCCAGCCACCAACGGCGGGCCGGAAAACTGTTTTTT. Its translation is CASHQRRAGKLFF.

For the CDR3, the DNA is TGTGCCAGCAGTTTCGGATATAGCAATCAGCCCCAGCATTTT. Protein sequence: CASSFGYSNQPQHF. The rearrangement uses TRBV28 and TRBJ1-5; D is unresolved. Germline values: CDR1 MDHEN, CDR2 SYDVKM. V lost 3 bases and J 0 bases, leaving 6 bases between the germline ends. The CDR3 spans 14 residues.

The rearrangement links TRBV10-3 to TRBJ2-5; the D gene could be TRBD1 or TRBD2 (6 bases each). In germline, CDR1 is ENHRY, CDR2 SYGVKD. V gave up 2 bases and J gave up 4 bases, with 14 bases separating them. The CDR3 loop spans 15 amino acids. The CDR3 DNA reads as TGTGCCATCAGTGAGAGGGGCGAGGGGGGAGAGACCCAGTACTTC. Translating gives CAISERGEGGETQYF.

The chain couples TRBV5-6 to TRBJ2-5, with D tentatively TRBD2 (6 bases). Germline V gives CDR1 SGHDT, CDR2 YYEEEE. CDR3 length: 14 residues. V lost 3 bases and J lost 2, with 11 bases in between. This CDR3 is CASSWPGEQETQYF. The CDR3 DNA is TGTGCCAGCAGCTGGCCGGGAGAACAAGAGACCCAGTACTTC.

V and J are TRBV5-1 and TRBJ2-1; 15 nucleotides agree with TRBD2. There are 15 residues in the CDR3. Trimming cost V 4 bases and J 6 bases; bases outside gene matches: 2. Looked up from germline, CDR1 is SGHRS and CDR2 is YFSETQ. In DNA, the CDR3 is TGCGCCAGCAGCGTGGGACTAGCGGGAGGCAATGAGCAGTTCTTC. Translating gives CASSVGLAGGNEQFF.